A single sample gave rise to the 14 T cell receptor beta chains below, sequenced in a study of chemoradiotherapy in HPV16-positive cancers. Measured with immunoSEQ multiplex PCR; TCRdb has only the in-frame clones, and not every one. This sample has some 15,000 clones, with 80% to 90% found just once. The sample was blood, taken from a patient who underwent chemoradiotherapy. Every receptor here comes from a human donor with HPV-associated anogenital cancer.

This chain connects TRBV5-1 to TRBJ2-3; TRBD1 might be the D (6 bases). V lost 4 bases to trimming and J lost 2 bases, with 17 bases between them. From germline, CDR1 is SGHRS and CDR2 YFSETQ. The CDR3 sequence is 16 residues long. This CDR3 reads CASSLRASGVTDTQYF. In DNA form, the CDR3 reads TGCGCCAGCAGCCTGAGGGCTTCAGGGGTCACAGATACGCAGTATTTT. The variable domain in full, completed from reference TRBV5-1 and TRBJ2-3, reads KAGVTQTPRYLIKTRGQQVTLSCSPISGHRSVSWYQQTPGQGLQFLFEYFSETQRNKGNFPGRFSGRQFSNSRSEMNVSTLELGDSALYLCASSLRASGVTDTQYFGPGTRLTVL.

This chain connects TRBV6-6 to TRBJ2-3; 7 bases align to TRBD2. Germline assignment: CDR1 MNHNY and CDR2 SVGAGI (reference sequence). With V trimmed by 2 bases and J by 4 bases, 9 bases remained unmatched. The CDR3 is 16 amino acids. The CDR3 DNA sequence: TGTGCCAGCAGTTACGGGCGGGAGATGGTAGCAGATACGCAGTATTTT. Residues: CASSYGREMVADTQYF.

The chain couples TRBV5-6 to TRBJ2-7; 13 bases agree with TRBD2. V was clipped by 4 bases and J by 6 bases; unmatched bases: 10. This CDR3 region has 16 residues. The germline gives CDR1 SGHDT, CDR2 YYEEEE. CDR3 region: CASSPDGLAGVGEQYF. The CDR3 DNA reads TGTGCCAGCAGCCCGGATGGACTAGCGGGAGTGGGCGAGCAGTACTTC. The variable domain in full, with the rest retrieved from reference TRBV5-6 and TRBJ2-7, is DAGVTQSPTHLIKTRGQQVTLRCSPKSGHDTVSWYQQALGQGPQFIFQYYEEEERQRGNFPDRFSGHQFPNYSSELNVNALLLGDSALYLCASSPDGLAGVGEQYFGPGTRLTVT.

The V and J genes are TRBV16 and TRBJ1-1; 7 bases fit TRBD1. CDR3 size: 16 residues. The germline V gene has CDR1 KGHSY and CDR2 FQNENV. V gave up 2 bases and J gave up 1 base; unmatched junction bases: 7. CDR3 protein: CASSQTAGTANTEAFF. CDR3 nucleotide sequence: TGTGCCAGCAGCCAAACCGCCGGGACAGCGAACACTGAAGCTTTCTTT.

The chain is built from TRBV28 and TRBJ2-7; 7 positions agree with TRBD2. This CDR3 spans 17 amino acids. Trimming at V came to 6 bases and at J to 7 bases, leaving 21 bases not matched to a gene. The germline V gene encodes CDR1 MDHEN and CDR2 SYDVKM. This chain's CDR3 is CASSGPRGGRLVYEQYF. The CDR3 coding sequence is TGTGCCAGCAGCGGCCCCCGCGGGGGAAGACTAGTATATGAGCAGTACTTC.

The rearrangement joins TRBV5-4 to TRBJ2-7; possible D gene TRBD1, 5 bases. The CDR3 covers 13 residues. V was pared by 4 bases and J by 2 bases, with 10 bases between. The germline V gene has CDR1 SGHNT and CDR2 YYREEE (reference sequence). The CDR3 spells CASSQGLTYEQYF. As DNA, the CDR3 is TGTGCCAGCAGCCAGGGCCTTACCTACGAGCAGTACTTC.

This chain uses TRBV11-2 with TRBJ2-7; tentatively, D is TRBD1 (6 bases). Trimming took 0 bases from V and 3 from J, leaving 12 bases between them. This CDR3 spans 15 amino acids. Germline CDR1 and CDR2: SGHAT and FQNNGV. The CDR3 DNA sequence: TGTGCCAGCAGCTTAGATGTGACAGGTTTCTACGAGCAGTACTTC. It yields the protein CASSLDVTGFYEQYF.

The V call is TRBV10-1, the J call TRBJ2-5; perhaps D is TRBD1 or TRBD2 (6 bases each). Trimming removed 6 bases at V and 5 bases at J, with 13 bases between. CDR3 size: 13 residues. Germline values: CDR1 WNHNN, CDR2 SYGVQD (reference sequence). CDR3 sequence reads: CASSFTGRETQYF. CDR3 DNA: TGCGCCAGCAGCTTCACAGGGAGGGAGACCCAGTACTTC.

The chain couples TRBV5-4 to TRBJ1-1, with no clear D. Germline loops: CDR1 SGHNT, CDR2 YYREEE (reference sequence). The CDR3 is 14 residues long. V was clipped by 5 bases and J by 4 bases, with 15 bases between them. CDR3 nucleotides: TGTGCCAGCAGTATTGTATTGGATCGCACTGAAGCTTTCTTT. Amino acid sequence: CASSIVLDRTEAFF. The full variable domain, its missing parts supplied by reference TRBV5-4 and TRBJ1-1, is ETGVTQSPTHLIKTRGQQVTLRCSSQSGHNTVSWYQQALGQGPQFIFQYYREEENGRGNFPPRFSGLQFPNYSSELNVNALELDDSALYLCASSIVLDRTEAFFGQGTRLTVV.

The chain employs TRBV6-1 and TRBJ1-4; TRBD1 might be the D (6 bases). Germline CDR1 and CDR2: MNHNS and SASEGT. V dropped 2 bases and J dropped 8 bases, with 18 bases sitting between them. This CDR3 contains 16 residues. The CDR3 region is CASSEPGAGAREKLFF. CDR3 bases: TGTGCCAGCAGTGAACCCGGTGCGGGGGCGCGCGAAAAACTGTTTTTT.

The chain links TRBV7-2 to TRBJ2-7; the match to TRBD1 covers 7 bases. The germline gives CDR1 SGHTA, CDR2 FQGNSA. With V trimmed by 1 base and J by 2 bases, 5 bases remained unmatched. The CDR3 extends over 15 amino acids. The CDR3 reads CASSLGGQPTYEQYF. CDR3 DNA sequence: TGTGCCAGCAGCTTAGGGGGACAGCCGACCTACGAGCAGTACTTC.

The chain joins TRBV19 to TRBJ2-7; a weak D match, TRBD1 (5 bases). The CDR3 extends over 14 amino acids. Trimming took 6 bases from V and 5 from J, leaving 17 bases between them. Germline-derived CDR1 and CDR2 are LNHDA and SQIVND (reference sequence). The CDR3 DNA reads TGTGCCAGTAGAAAGGCGCAGGGTATCGACGAGCAGTACTTC. Amino acids: CASRKAQGIDEQYF.

The V and J genes are TRBV5-1 and TRBJ1-2; D remains unclear. The V and J ends lost 5 bases and 0 bases respectively, with 5 bases between them. The CDR3 totals 12 residues. The germline gives CDR1 SGHRS, CDR2 YFSETQ. The CDR3 sequence is CASSTTNYGYTF. The CDR3 DNA follows: TGCGCCAGCAGTACGACTAACTATGGCTACACCTTC.

V usage is TRBV6-1 and J usage is TRBJ2-7; possible D gene TRBD1, 5 bases. V was clipped by 5 bases and J by 0 bases, with 8 bases between them. Germline CDR1 and CDR2: MNHNS and SASEGT. The CDR3 is 13 amino acids. The CDR3 DNA follows: TGTGCCAGCAGTCCCGACAGCTCCTACGAGCAGTACTTC. Translating it yields CASSPDSSYEQYF.